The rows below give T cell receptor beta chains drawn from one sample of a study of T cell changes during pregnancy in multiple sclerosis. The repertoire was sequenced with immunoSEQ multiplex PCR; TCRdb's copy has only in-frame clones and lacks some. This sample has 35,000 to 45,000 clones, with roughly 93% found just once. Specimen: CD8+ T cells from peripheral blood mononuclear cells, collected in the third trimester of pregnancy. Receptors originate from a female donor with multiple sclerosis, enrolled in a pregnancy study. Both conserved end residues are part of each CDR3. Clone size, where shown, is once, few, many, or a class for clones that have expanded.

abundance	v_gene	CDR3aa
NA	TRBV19	CASYSGGGTEAFF
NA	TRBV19	CASSGWQATQETQYF
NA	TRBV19	CASKATGSVGELFF
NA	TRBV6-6	CASSTGLNSYEQYF
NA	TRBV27	CASGLGGRTEAFF
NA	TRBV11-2	CASSLGGGTDTQYF
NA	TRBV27	CASSLSSGIYNEQFF
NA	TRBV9	CASSTQGPQETQYF
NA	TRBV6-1	CASTSGEGSSQPQHF
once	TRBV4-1	CASRSDREIGTQYF
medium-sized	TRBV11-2	CASSLGRDYTF
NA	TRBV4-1	CASSQGPRTGGFDYEQYF
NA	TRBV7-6	CASSLEAQGRPEAFF
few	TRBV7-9	CASSLKEIAGHYEQYF
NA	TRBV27	CASSLHGARQPQHF
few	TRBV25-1	CASTTGVANEKLFF
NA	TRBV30	CAWSNGGPGELFF
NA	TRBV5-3	CARRAGTGPEQYF
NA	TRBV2	CANQIRTVSSYEQYF
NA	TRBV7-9	CASTHDLNTEAFF
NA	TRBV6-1	CASSEGGGFNEKLFF
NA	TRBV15	CATSSPGDTGELFF
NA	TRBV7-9	CASSGRGQAGANVLTF
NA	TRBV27	CASSLVGTGDNEQYF
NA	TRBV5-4	CASSWGGPGELFF
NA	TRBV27	CASSLGLAVNEQFF
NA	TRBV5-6	CASSYMTGYSNQPQHF
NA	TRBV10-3	CAIGGTGAKETQYF
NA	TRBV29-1	CSVEPAGGLAGELFF
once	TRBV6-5	CASSYSPAGLNTEAFF
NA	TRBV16	CASSQHTNTEAFF
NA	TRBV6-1	CASSLGEEGKYF
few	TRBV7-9	CASSHPRRQGSYEQYF
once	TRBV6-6	CASSYSGVYEQYF
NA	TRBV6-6	CASSKAEGANQPQHF
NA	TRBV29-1	CSALEDYGYTF
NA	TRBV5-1	CASSLWSGGNQPQHF
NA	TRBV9	CASSVGRSGTYNEQFF
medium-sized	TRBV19	CASSIDHWDRGPEQYF
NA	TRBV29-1	CSVELAGGYTDTQYF
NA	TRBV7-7	CASSLAPGAGLETQYF
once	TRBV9	CASSARGGIGSPLHF
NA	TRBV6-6	CASRLGNTIYF
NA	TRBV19	CASSGYRDSYEQYF
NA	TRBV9	CASSVAGTGVLELFF
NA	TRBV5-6	CASSLGDSRQETQYF
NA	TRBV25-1	CASSESGGAFF
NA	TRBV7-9	CASSLRAGFSNEQFF
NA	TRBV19	CASNQDRIMNTEAFF
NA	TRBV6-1	CASSELPGENTEAFF
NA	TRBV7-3	CASSAVGGVSEAFF
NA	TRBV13	CASSFGTSGGGTQYF
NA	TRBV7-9	CASSPGGGGNTEAFF
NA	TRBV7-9	CASSTTSGGAMHEQYF
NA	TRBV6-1	CASSNLPGQGHEQYF
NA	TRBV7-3	CASSFSGGDTYEQYF
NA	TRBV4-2	CASSQATEQYF
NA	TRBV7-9	CASTPRTGGNNEQFF
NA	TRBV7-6	CASSLTANTGELFF
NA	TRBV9	CASSVGGVNYNEQFF